These 4 T cell receptor beta chains share one sample of origin, sequenced in a study of neurological immune-mediated disorders. TCRdb independently ran MiXCR on the 5' RACE reads; one entry per CDR3 protein. The sample contains some 22,000 distinct CDR3 sequences, around a sixth of which appear only once. Sequenced: CD8+ T cells from blood. The receptor set was obtained from a young woman with multiple sclerosis.

This clonotype showed up many times. V usage is TRBV12-3 or TRBV12-4 and J usage is TRBJ2-5, with 9 bases lining up with TRBD2. The J segment lost 5 bases and the V segment lost 3 bases, leaving 10 bases of the junction unmatched. This CDR3 has 16 residues. CDR3 region: CASSFPPGLAEETQYF. CDR3 DNA sequence: TGTGCCAGCAGTTTCCCTCCGGGACTAGCCGAGGAGACCCAGTACTTC.

This clonotype appeared many times. This chain uses TRBV7-6 with TRBJ2-5; 9 positions match TRBD1. The germline CDR1 and CDR2 sequences are SGHVS and FNYEAQ. V dropped 5 bases and J dropped 5; count of bases not matched to a gene: 6. The CDR3 loop spans 14 amino acids. The CDR3 protein is CASSPWTGDETQYF. CDR3 DNA: TGTGCCAGCAGCCCGTGGACAGGGGACGAGACCCAGTACTTC.

The chain links TRBV5-1 to TRBJ2-7, with D possibly matching TRBD1 (6 bases). Germline-derived CDR1 and CDR2 are SGHRS and YFSETQ. CDR3 length: 13 residues. With 0 bases removed from V and 6 bases from J, the gap between germline ends came to 10 bases. In DNA form, the CDR3 reads TGCGCCAGCAGCTTGGAAACAGGGATCGAGCAGTACTTC. It yields the protein CASSLETGIEQYF.

In its sample, this clonotype was seen many times. J is TRBJ2-1 and V is TRBV4-1, with 7 nucleotides matching TRBD1. The V gene's germline CDR1 is MGHRA and CDR2 YSYEKL. With V trimmed by 5 bases and J by 1 base, 8 bases remained unmatched. This CDR3 contains 16 residues. This CDR3 is CASSSTGLGSYNEQFF. In DNA, the CDR3 is TGCGCCAGCAGCTCGACAGGGCTTGGGTCCTACAATGAGCAGTTCTTC.